This T cell receptor (beta chain) was sequenced for a study of T cell repertoires in cytomegalovirus infection. This clonotype was observed a few times. Its antigen is still unknown. V lost 0 bases to trimming and J lost 0 bases; unmatched junction nucleotides: 6. The V gene's germline CDR1 is MNHEY and CDR2 SVGEGT. The CDR3 has 18 residues. TCRdb passed the reads through MiXCR, listing each CDR3 protein once. Of roughly 320,000 distinct CDR3 sequences in the sample, around 10% were seen once. Study-wide points: HLA-C-restricted CMV-specific TCR beta clonotypes prevailed in the ex vivo response.

This receptor was taken from a human donor in good health (CMV status not recorded). Some clones in this sample may be carry-over from other donors' samples. This sequence joins TRBV6-2 or TRBV6-3 and TRBJ1-5; 9 bases match TRBD1. Sequencing used PBMCs. CDR3: CASSYSRDRVLSNQPQHF. In DNA form, the CDR3 reads TGTGCCAGCAGTTACTCGAGGGACAGGGTCCTTAGCAATCAGCCCCAGCATTTT.